Below, one TCR beta chain is given with its context. Its specificity is unknown. The entry originates in a study of CD8 T cells in Susac syndrome. Findings and limits, study-wide: The study admitted that it had a relatively small number of individuals in its TCR sequencing and HLA analysis.

Reverse transcription of about 0.45 to 1 ug RNA was performed with random hexamers. Amplification of TCR beta CDR3 spanned 54 Vbeta and 13 Jbeta via immunoSEQ multiplex PCR. TCRdb re-derived calls from the immunoSEQ multiplex PCR reads in MiXCR, one entry per CDR3 protein. The top ten hold 0.15% of the sample, which has roughly 140,000 distinct CDR3 sequences, 95% to 96% seen once. TCR beta sequencing was performed on blood CD8+ and CD4+ T cells. The sample consisted of CD8+ T cells from PBMCs. This clonotype was sampled from a human donor with multiple sclerosis.

The DNA of the CDR3 is TGTGCCAGCAGTCCGAAGACATTTAACTGGGACACTGAAGCTTTCTTT. Translating it yields CASSPKTFNWDTEAFF. The V and J genes are TRBV2 and TRBJ1-1; D call uncertain. There are 16 residues in the CDR3. Germline assignment: CDR1 SNHLY and CDR2 FYNNEI. The V and J ends lost 5 bases and 3 bases respectively, with 19 bases between them.